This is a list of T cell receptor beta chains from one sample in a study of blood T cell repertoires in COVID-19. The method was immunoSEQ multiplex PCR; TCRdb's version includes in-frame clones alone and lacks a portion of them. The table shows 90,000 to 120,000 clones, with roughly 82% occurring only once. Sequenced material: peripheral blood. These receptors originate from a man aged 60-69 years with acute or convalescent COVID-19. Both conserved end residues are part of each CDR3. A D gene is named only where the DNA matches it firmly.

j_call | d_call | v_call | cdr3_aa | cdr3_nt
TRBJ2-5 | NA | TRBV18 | CASSPARQSGYQETQYF | TGTGCCAGCTCACCCGCACGCCAAAGCGGGTACCAAGAGACCCAGTACTTC
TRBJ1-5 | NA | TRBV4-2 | CASRHSPEQGNQPQHF | TGTGCCAGCAGACATTCTCCCGAGCAGGGCAATCAGCCCCAGCATTTT
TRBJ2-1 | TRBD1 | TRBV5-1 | CASSSTGGPYNEQFF | TGCGCCAGCAGTTCGACAGGGGGACCTTACAATGAGCAGTTCTTC
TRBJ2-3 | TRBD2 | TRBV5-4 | CASSSRTSTTDTQYF | TGTGCCAGCAGCTCTCGGACTAGCACAACAGATACGCAGTATTTT
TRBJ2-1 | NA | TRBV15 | CATSRDDILDEQFF | TGTGCCACCAGCAGAGATGATATACTGGATGAGCAGTTCTTC
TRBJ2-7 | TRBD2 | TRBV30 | CAWSSGSANYEQYF | TGTGCCTGGAGTAGCGGGAGTGCAAACTACGAGCAGTACTTC
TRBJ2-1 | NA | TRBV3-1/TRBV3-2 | CASSQGRGQHYNEQFF | TGTGCCAGCAGCCAAGGTCGTGGACAGCACTACAATGAGCAGTTCTTC
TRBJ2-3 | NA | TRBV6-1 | CASSEIYTDTQYF | TGTGCCAGCAGTGAAATCTACACAGATACGCAGTATTTT
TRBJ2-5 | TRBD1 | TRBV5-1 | CASSFPGGETQYF | TGCGCCAGCAGCTTCCCAGGGGGTGAGACCCAGTACTTC
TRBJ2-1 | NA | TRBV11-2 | CASRLAEYNEQFF | TGTGCCAGCAGACTAGCCGAATACAATGAGCAGTTCTTC
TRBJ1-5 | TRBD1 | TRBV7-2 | CASSAHRGNQPQHF | TGTGCCAGCAGCGCTCACAGGGGGAATCAGCCCCAGCATTTT
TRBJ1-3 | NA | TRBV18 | CASSPLDTASGNTIYF | TGTGCCAGCTCACCTCTGGACACCGCCTCTGGAAACACCATATATTTT
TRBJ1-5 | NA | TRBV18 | CASSPQPAPQGNQPQHF | TGTGCCAGCTCACCCCAACCCGCCCCTCAGGGGAATCAGCCCCAGCATTTT
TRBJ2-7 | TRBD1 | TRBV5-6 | CASTRGQLSYEQYF | TGTGCCAGCACCAGGGGGCAACTCTCCTACGAGCAGTACTTC
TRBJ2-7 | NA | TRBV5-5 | CASSRESYEQYF | TGTGCCAGCAGCCGGGAGTCCTACGAGCAGTACTTC
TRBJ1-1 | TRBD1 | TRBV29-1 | CSADRGAEAFF | TGCAGTGCGGACAGGGGCGCCGAAGCTTTCTTT
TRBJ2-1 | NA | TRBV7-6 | CASSLVQPLRLYNEQFF | TGTGCCAGCAGCTTAGTACAGCCTCTTCGCCTTTACAATGAGCAGTTCTTC